This T cell receptor (beta chain) was identified in a study of cytomegalovirus exposure and HLA in healthy donors. Germline lookup yields CDR1 SGDLS and CDR2 YYNGEE. The V segment lost 5 bases and the J segment 6 bases; nucleotides outside the gene matches: 6. There are 13 residues in the CDR3. Primers for the PCR totalled 60 Vbeta and 13 Jbeta. Assay: immunoSEQ multiplex PCR; the TCRdb copy retains only in-frame clones and omits some. The sample includes roughly 150,000 clones, approximately 73% of them seen just once. The V call is TRBV9, the J call TRBJ1-2; 8 bases map to TRBD1. This clonotype was sampled from a young woman in good health and CMV-seropositive. The sample comprised PBMCs. In nucleotides, the CDR3 is TGTGCCAGCAGGGGTGCAGGGGGCCATGGCTACACCTTC. Amino acid sequence: CASRGAGGHGYTF.